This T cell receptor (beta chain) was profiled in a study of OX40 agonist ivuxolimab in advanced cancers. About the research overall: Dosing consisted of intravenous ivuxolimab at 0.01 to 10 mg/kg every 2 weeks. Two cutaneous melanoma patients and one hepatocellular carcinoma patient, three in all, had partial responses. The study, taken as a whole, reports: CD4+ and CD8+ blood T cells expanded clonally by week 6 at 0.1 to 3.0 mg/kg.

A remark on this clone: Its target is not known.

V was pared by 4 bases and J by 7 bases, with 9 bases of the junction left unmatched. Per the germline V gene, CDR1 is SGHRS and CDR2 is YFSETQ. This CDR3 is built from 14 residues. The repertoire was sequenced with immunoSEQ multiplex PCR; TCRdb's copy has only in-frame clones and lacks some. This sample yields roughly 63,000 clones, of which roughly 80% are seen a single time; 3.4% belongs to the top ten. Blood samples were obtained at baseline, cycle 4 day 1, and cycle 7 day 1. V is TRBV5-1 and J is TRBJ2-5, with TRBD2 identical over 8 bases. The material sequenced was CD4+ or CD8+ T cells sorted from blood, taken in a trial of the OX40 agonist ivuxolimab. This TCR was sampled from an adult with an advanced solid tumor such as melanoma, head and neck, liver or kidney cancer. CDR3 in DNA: TGCGCCAGCAGCCCGGGAGGGACCTATTCGACCCAGTACTTC. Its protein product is CASSPGGTYSTQYF.